A selection of T cell receptor beta chains follows, all from one sample in a study of T cells after yellow fever vaccination. MiXCR, run by TCRdb on the 5' RACE reads, gives a single entry per CDR3 protein. The top ten hold roughly 18% of the sample, which has approximately 300,000 distinct CDR3 sequences, roughly 9.4% seen once. Sample: PBMCs, taken on the day of the first yellow fever vaccination. The receptors derive from a man aged 18 to 29 who received the YFV17D yellow fever vaccine. Both conserved end residues are part of each CDR3. The D gene is left open where the match is weak. The size of a clone is reported for some rows only, either as once, few or many, or as a class for expanded clones.

d_gene | abundance | j_gene | v_gene | CDR3aa
- | few | TRBJ1-2 | TRBV5-1 | CASSVAGIAGYTF
TRBD1 | many | TRBJ2-1 | TRBV29-1 | CSVLGHRGDYNEQFF
TRBD1 | - | TRBJ2-3 | TRBV7-9 | CASSSEEGARPADTQYF
- | once | TRBJ2-2 | TRBV4-3 | CSSSQEHRAGELFF
- | - | TRBJ2-2 | TRBV6-5 | CASGRSGELFF
- | few | TRBJ2-2 | TRBV12-3/TRBV12-4 | CASSRLPNTGELFF
TRBD2 | - | TRBJ2-3 | TRBV12-3/TRBV12-4 | CASRSGTTDTQYF
- | many | TRBJ2-2 | TRBV7-6 | CASSLVRPQIGELFF
TRBD1 | few | TRBJ2-7 | TRBV7-8 | CASRGGRAYEQYF
- | - | TRBJ1-1 | TRBV19 | CASSPGEGMNTEAFF
- | few | TRBJ1-1 | TRBV15 | CATSRGGYADTEAFF
TRBD2 | - | TRBJ2-5 | TRBV7-9 | CAGLSGETQYF
TRBD2 | - | TRBJ2-1 | TRBV18 | CASSPAAGGNNEQFF
- | - | TRBJ2-1 | TRBV7-2 | CASSLEQGSYNEQFF
- | - | TRBJ2-1 | TRBV11-2 | CASSFAGLDNNEQFF
- | many | TRBJ2-4 | TRBV20-1 | CSASENLAKNIQYF
- | many | TRBJ2-7 | TRBV12-3/TRBV12-4 | CASSLVGGTYEQYF
TRBD2 | - | TRBJ2-5 | TRBV9 | CASSLRTSGQETQYF
- | few | TRBJ1-4 | TRBV29-1 | CSVRRENEKLFF
- | few | TRBJ2-1 | TRBV7-2 | CASSLTIRGSIYNEQFF
- | few | TRBJ1-6 | TRBV6-1 | CASSITLADSPLHF
- | few | TRBJ1-1 | TRBV29-1 | CSVELWKNTEAFF
- | - | TRBJ2-5 | TRBV4-1 | CASSQGGRIQETQYF
TRBD1 | - | TRBJ2-5 | TRBV20-1 | CSARGTGQETQYF
TRBD1 | - | TRBJ1-2 | TRBV5-1 | CASSLPGQEPYGYTF
TRBD2 | - | TRBJ2-3 | TRBV5-1 | CASSLGSGGSLDTQYF
TRBD1 | - | TRBJ1-4 | TRBV7-9 | CASSSRTGGVEKLFF
- | - | TRBJ2-5 | TRBV20-1 | CSARDSRAGETQYF
TRBD2 | few | TRBJ2-1 | TRBV9 | CASSVAIAGGYNEQFF
TRBD2 | - | TRBJ2-2 | TRBV3-1 | CASSKTAGTRNTGELFF
- | - | TRBJ2-7 | TRBV5-6 | CASTLYNSYEQYF
- | many | TRBJ2-2 | TRBV19 | CASSGPRWEQKSYTGELFF
- | few | TRBJ2-3 | TRBV6-5 | CASRLTDTQYF
TRBD1 | few | TRBJ1-1 | TRBV7-9 | CASTYTGGTEAFF
- | many | TRBJ1-1 | TRBV19 | CASSIQGNTEAFF
TRBD1 | - | TRBJ1-1 | TRBV13 | CASRPGGMNTEAFF
TRBD1 | few | TRBJ1-4 | TRBV5-1 | CASSFRGQSNEKLFF